The text below deals with one T cell receptor (beta chain). The sample is drawn from a study of shared clonotypes between healthy human individuals. Turning to the study itself: CD4 naive and CD4 memory each took three plates per donor, while CD8 naive took two and CD8 memory one.

All donors qualified as healthy HIV-negative adults and had experienced no recent acute infections or vaccinations. The assay was immunoSEQ multiplex PCR, and TCRdb's table has in-frame clones only and misses some. In the table there are about 1.1 million clones, about 80% of which are singletons. CDR1 is ENHRY and CDR2 is SYGVKD in the germline V gene. V was trimmed by 5 bases and J by 3 bases, leaving 14 bases between them. This CDR3 has 14 amino acids. The TCR sequence derives from a man aged 18 to 30 in good health. Some clones in this sample may be carry-over from other donors' samples. Sequences were obtained from memory CD4+ T cells from PBMCs. Subset: CD45RA-negative fraction. The V call is TRBV10-3, the J call TRBJ2-7; D is possibly TRBD2 (8 bases). The CDR3: CAISTGGGGYEQYF. The CDR3 nucleotides are TGTGCCATCAGTACGGGAGGGGGCGGCTACGAGCAGTACTTC.